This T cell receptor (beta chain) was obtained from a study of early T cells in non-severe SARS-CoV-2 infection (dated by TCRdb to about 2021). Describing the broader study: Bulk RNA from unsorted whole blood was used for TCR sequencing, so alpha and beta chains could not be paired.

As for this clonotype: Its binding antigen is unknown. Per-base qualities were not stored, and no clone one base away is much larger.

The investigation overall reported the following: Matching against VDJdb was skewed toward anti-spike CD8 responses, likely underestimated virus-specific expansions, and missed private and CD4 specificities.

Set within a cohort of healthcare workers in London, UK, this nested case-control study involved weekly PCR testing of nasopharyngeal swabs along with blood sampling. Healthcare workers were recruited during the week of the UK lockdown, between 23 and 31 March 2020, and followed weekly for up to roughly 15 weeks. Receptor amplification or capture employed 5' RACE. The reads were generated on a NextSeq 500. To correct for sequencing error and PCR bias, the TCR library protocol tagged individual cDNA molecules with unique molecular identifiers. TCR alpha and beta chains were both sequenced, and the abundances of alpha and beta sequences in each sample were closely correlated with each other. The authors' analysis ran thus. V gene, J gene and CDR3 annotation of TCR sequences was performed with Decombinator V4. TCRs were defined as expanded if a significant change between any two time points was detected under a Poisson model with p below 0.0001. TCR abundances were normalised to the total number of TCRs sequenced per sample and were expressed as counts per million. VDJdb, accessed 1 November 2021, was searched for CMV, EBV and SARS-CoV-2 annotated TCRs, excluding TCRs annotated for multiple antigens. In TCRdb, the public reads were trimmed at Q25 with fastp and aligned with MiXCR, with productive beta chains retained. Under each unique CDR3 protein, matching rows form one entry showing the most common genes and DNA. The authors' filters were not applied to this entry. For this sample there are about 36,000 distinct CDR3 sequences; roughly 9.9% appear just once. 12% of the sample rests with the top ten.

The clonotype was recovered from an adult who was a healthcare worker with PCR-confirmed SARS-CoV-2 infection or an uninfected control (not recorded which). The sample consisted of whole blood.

CDR3 sequence: CSVGGSSYEQYF. At the DNA level, the sequence is TGCAGCGTGGGAGGGAGCTCCTACGAGCAGTACTTC. The rearranged chain carries TRBV29-1 and TRBJ2-7; 7 bases in the junction line up with TRBD2. V lost 6 bases and J lost 0 bases, and the count of bases not matched to a germline gene is 2. CDR1 and CDR2 (SQVTM, ANQGSEA) derive from the germline V gene. The CDR3 starts with the cysteine, ends with the phenylalanine, and has 12 residues. Here the CDR3 DNA is all that survives: 36 bases in frame from base 1.